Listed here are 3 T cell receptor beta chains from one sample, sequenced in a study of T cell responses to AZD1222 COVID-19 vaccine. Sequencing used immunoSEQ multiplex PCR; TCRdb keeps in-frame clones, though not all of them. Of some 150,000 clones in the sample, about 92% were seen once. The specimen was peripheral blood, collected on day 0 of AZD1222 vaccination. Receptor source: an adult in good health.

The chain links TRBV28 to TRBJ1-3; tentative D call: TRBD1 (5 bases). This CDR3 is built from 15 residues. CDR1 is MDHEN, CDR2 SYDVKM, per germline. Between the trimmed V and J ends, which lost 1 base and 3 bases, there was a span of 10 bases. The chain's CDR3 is CASSLSGAGGNTIYF. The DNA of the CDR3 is TGTGCCAGCAGTTTATCCGGGGCCGGTGGAAACACCATATATTTT.

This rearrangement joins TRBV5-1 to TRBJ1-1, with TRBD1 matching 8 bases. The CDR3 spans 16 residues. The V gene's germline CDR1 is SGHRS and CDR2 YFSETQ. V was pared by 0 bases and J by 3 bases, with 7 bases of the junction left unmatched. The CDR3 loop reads CASSLVGRGQYTEAFF. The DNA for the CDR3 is TGCGCCAGCAGCTTGGTAGGCAGGGGGCAGTACACTGAAGCTTTCTTT. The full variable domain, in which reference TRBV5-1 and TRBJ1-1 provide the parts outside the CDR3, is KAGVTQTPRYLIKTRGQQVTLSCSPISGHRSVSWYQQTPGQGLQFLFEYFSETQRNKGNFPGRFSGRQFSNSRSEMNVSTLELGDSALYLCASSLVGRGQYTEAFFGQGTRLTVV.

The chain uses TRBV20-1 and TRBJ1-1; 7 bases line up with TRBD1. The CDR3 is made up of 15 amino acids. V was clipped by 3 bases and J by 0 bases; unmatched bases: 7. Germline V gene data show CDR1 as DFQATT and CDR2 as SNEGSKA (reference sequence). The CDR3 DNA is TGCAGTGCTAGTGCAACGGGGACAGTGAACACTGAAGCTTTCTTT. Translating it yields CSASATGTVNTEAFF.